Described below is a single TCR beta chain sequence and its context. Its antigen is not identified. The data are from a study of T cell responses to AZD1222 COVID-19 vaccine. Study-level background: Analyses pooled second doses at about 4 or about 12 weeks.

Sequenced by immunoSEQ multiplex PCR; TCRdb stores in-frame clones only, minus some. The sample holds about 120,000 clones, about 90% seen once. Points from the study as a whole: Unmutated variant regions are reportedly the target of nearly half of TCRs that are spike-specific. Most donors were white British, females outnumbered males, and clonal diversity was possibly underestimated.

In germline, CDR1 is SEHNR, CDR2 FQNEAQ (reference sequence). This CDR3 has 13 residues. V was shortened by 8 bases and J by 3 bases, with 11 bases between the two germline ends. The rearrangement links TRBV7-9 to TRBJ2-1, with D maybe TRBD1 (5 bases). The clonotype originates from an adult in good health. The input for sequencing was peripheral blood, taken on day 0 of AZD1222 vaccination. This CDR3 reads CASYRTLYNEQFF. The CDR3 region has the DNA TGTGCCAGCTACCGGACACTCTACAATGAGCAGTTCTTC.